These T cell receptor beta chains were read from a single sample in a study of blood T cell repertoires in COVID-19. The data were produced by immunoSEQ multiplex PCR, yet TCRdb's version contains in-frame clones alone and is incomplete. The profile shows around 86,000 clones, less than 85% of them singletons. The sequenced sample was peripheral blood. Receptors originate from a man aged 80 or over with acute or convalescent COVID-19. The CDR3 runs from the conserved cysteine through the conserved F or W. D genes are given only for firm matches. Part of the rows lack a size; the others show once, few, many or a class for expanded clones.

D | size | J | V | length | DNA | CDR3
NA | NA | TRBJ1-5 | TRBV28 | 15 | TGTGCCAGCAAACAGGCGAAAGGGGGCAATCAGCCCCAGCATTTT | CASKQAKGGNQPQHF
NA | NA | TRBJ2-7 | TRBV29-1 | 11 | TGCAGCGTTGGTCTAGCCTACGAGCAGTACTTC | CSVGLAYEQYF
TRBD2 | NA | TRBJ2-1 | TRBV10-3 | 14 | TGTGCCATCAGTGCCGGGACTAACTACAATGAGCAGTTCTTC | CAISAGTNYNEQFF
TRBD2 | NA | TRBJ2-2 | TRBV5-1 | 18 | TGCGCCAGCAGCTTTTTAGGACTAGCGGGAGTCGGAACCGGGGAGCTGTTTTTT | CASSFLGLAGVGTGELFF
NA | NA | TRBJ2-7 | TRBV6-1 | 12 | TGTGCCAGCAGTGAAGCGCGGACACGACGCTACTTC | CASSEARTRRYF
NA | NA | TRBJ1-1 | TRBV4-1 | 14 | TGCGCCAGCAGCCAAGATCTTGTAAGGGGGGGTGCTTTCTTT | CASSQDLVRGGAFF
TRBD1 | NA | TRBJ1-2 | TRBV5-8 | 16 | TGTGCCAGCAGCTTGTGGGGACAGCGTGGACGGGGGGGCTACACCTTC | CASSLWGQRGRGGYTF
NA | NA | TRBJ2-2 | TRBV18 | 16 | TGTGCCAGCTCACAAGGACAGACTCTTAACACCGGGGAGCTGTTTTTT | CASSQGQTLNTGELFF
NA | NA | TRBJ2-2 | TRBV3-1/TRBV3-2 | 13 | TGTGCCAGCAGCCACGACATCACCGGGGAGCTGTTTTTT | CASSHDITGELFF
TRBD1 | NA | TRBJ2-3 | TRBV10-3 | 16 | TGTGCCATCAGTGAGGGACAGGGGGCAATCACAGATACGCAGTATTTT | CAISEGQGAITDTQYF
TRBD1 | NA | TRBJ2-3 | TRBV5-1 | 15 | TGCGCCAGCAGCTTTACAGGGGATGGGACAGATACGCAGTATTTT | CASSFTGDGTDTQYF
NA | NA | TRBJ2-1 | TRBV4-1 | 13 | TGCGCCAGCAGCCAAGGGCCCTACAATGAGCAGTTCTTC | CASSQGPYNEQFF
NA | NA | TRBJ2-3 | TRBV5-1 | 14 | TGCGCCAGCAGCTCCCAGGGGGGCTCAGATACGCAGTATTTT | CASSSQGGSDTQYF
NA | NA | TRBJ2-7 | TRBV28 | 14 | TGTGCCAGCAGTCGGGCCGGGACACACTACGAGCAGTACTTC | CASSRAGTHYEQYF
NA | NA | TRBJ1-5 | TRBV18 | 15 | TGTGCCAGCTCACAAGGACAGAACCCCAATCAGCCCCAGCATTTT | CASSQGQNPNQPQHF
NA | NA | TRBJ1-2 | TRBV28 | 15 | TGTGCCAGCAGTTTGTGGGGGGATATTAACTATGGCTACACCTTC | CASSLWGDINYGYTF
TRBD1 | NA | TRBJ1-2 | TRBV28 | 13 | TGTGCCAGCAAGCGGACAGGGAACTATGGCTACACCTTC | CASKRTGNYGYTF
NA | NA | TRBJ2-7 | TRBV28 | 11 | TGTGCCAGCGGATTACAGTACGAGCAGTACTTC | CASGLQYEQYF
NA | few | TRBJ1-3 | TRBV30 | 12 | TGTGCCTGGACCCCGTATGGAAACACCATATATTTT | CAWTPYGNTIYF
TRBD2 | NA | TRBJ2-7 | TRBV10-1 | 14 | TGCGCCAGCATTACTAGCGGGAGGCCCTACGAGCAGTACTTC | CASITSGRPYEQYF
TRBD2 | few | TRBJ2-5 | TRBV19 | 17 | TGTGCCAGTAGTATTGTACTAAGTGGAGCGGGAGCACAGACCCAGTACTTC | CASSIVLSGAGAQTQYF
NA | NA | TRBJ2-3 | TRBV6-5 | 15 | TGTGCCAGCAGTTCGCGGGACAGAGGCACAGATACGCAGTATTTT | CASSSRDRGTDTQYF
NA | NA | TRBJ2-1 | TRBV5-4 | 16 | TGTGCCAGCAGCTGGCCCCGTTCTGACTCCTACAATGAGCAGTTCTTC | CASSWPRSDSYNEQFF
NA | NA | TRBJ1-3 | TRBV9 | 12 | TGTGCCAGCAGCCCGACAAGAAACACCATATATTTT | CASSPTRNTIYF
TRBD2 | NA | TRBJ2-1 | TRBV18 | 18 | TGTGCCAGCTCACCATCTAGCGGGAGGGCCCAATCCTACAATGAGCAGTTCTTC | CASSPSSGRAQSYNEQFF
NA | NA | TRBJ1-1 | TRBV5-6 | 14 | TGTGCCAGCAGCTTAATGGGAGTGGAGACTGAAGCTTTCTTT | CASSLMGVETEAFF
NA | NA | TRBJ2-2 | TRBV19 | 14 | TGTGCCAGTAGTATACTCCCCCGCACCGGGGAGCTGTTTTTT | CASSILPRTGELFF
TRBD2 | NA | TRBJ2-7 | TRBV19 | 15 | TGTGCCAGTAGTATGAAGCGGGGGGACTCCTACGAGCAGTACTTC | CASSMKRGDSYEQYF
NA | NA | TRBJ2-7 | TRBV24-1 | 16 | TGTGCCACCAGTGAAGGTGGGCGACCTTTTTTGGGCGAGCAGTACTTC | CATSEGGRPFLGEQYF
NA | NA | TRBJ1-6 | TRBV21-1 | 15 | TGTGCCAGCATCACAGGGGGCCTCTATAATTCACCCCTCCACTTT | CASITGGLYNSPLHF
NA | few | TRBJ1-4 | TRBV6-1 | 13 | TGTGCCAGCAGTGAACAGGGAGGGGAAAAACTGTTTTTT | CASSEQGGEKLFF
NA | NA | TRBJ2-2 | TRBV18 | 15 | TGTGCCAGCTCACCACCGGGACACAACACCGGGGAGCTGTTTTTT | CASSPPGHNTGELFF
NA | NA | TRBJ2-2 | TRBV9 | 15 | TGTGCCAGCAGCGTAACGGCGGGAAGGGGCGGGGAGCTGTTTTTT | CASSVTAGRGGELFF
TRBD1 | NA | TRBJ1-4 | TRBV9 | 14 | TGTGCCAGCAGCAACAGACAGGGGGGGAAAGCACTGTTTTTT | CASSNRQGGKALFF
NA | NA | TRBJ2-1 | TRBV11-3 | 12 | TGTGCCAGCAGCTTAGCTAACAATGAGCAGTTCTTC | CASSLANNEQFF
TRBD1 | NA | TRBJ2-7 | TRBV7-9 | 16 | TGTGCCAGCAGCCGGGGACAGGGAACCCGCTCCTACGAGCAGTACTTC | CASSRGQGTRSYEQYF
TRBD2 | few | TRBJ2-7 | TRBV13 | 14 | TGTGCCAGCAGCCCCGTGGGGAGGGCCTACGAGCAGTACTTC | CASSPVGRAYEQYF
NA | NA | TRBJ1-2 | TRBV20-1 | 9 | TGCAGTGCTAGTTTAGGCTACACCTTC | CSASLGYTF
NA | NA | TRBJ1-1 | TRBV20-1 | 11 | TGCAGTGCTCCCGGGGGGACTGAAGCTTTCTTT | CSAPGGTEAFF
TRBD2 | NA | TRBJ2-2 | TRBV28 | 15 | TGTGCCAGCAGTTTAGCGGGAGCGTCCACCGGGGAGCTGTTTTTT | CASSLAGASTGELFF
TRBD1 | few | TRBJ2-7 | TRBV9 | 16 | TGTGCCAGCAGCGTAGACCCGCAGGGGGCAGTCTACGAGCAGTACTTC | CASSVDPQGAVYEQYF
TRBD1 | NA | TRBJ2-1 | TRBV9 | 14 | TGTGCCAGCAGCGTAGTGGGACAGAACAATGAGCAGTTCTTC | CASSVVGQNNEQFF
TRBD2 | once | TRBJ2-1 | TRBV19 | 15 | TGTGCCAGTAGTATCCTAGCGGGATCAAACAATGAGCAGTTCTTC | CASSILAGSNNEQFF
TRBD2 | NA | TRBJ2-1 | TRBV28 | 14 | TGTGCCACTTCACTAGCGGGAGGGGGGGTTGAGCAGTTCTTC | CATSLAGGGVEQFF
TRBD2 | NA | TRBJ2-5 | TRBV28 | 16 | TGTGCCAGCAGTGCAACCTCCAGCGGGGAGAGAGAGACCCAGTACTTC | CASSATSSGERETQYF
TRBD1 | NA | TRBJ1-5 | TRBV6-1 | 15 | TGTGCCAGCAGCTACCCGGGACAGGGCTCAATGTCCCAGCATTTT | CASSYPGQGSMSQHF
NA | NA | TRBJ2-2 | TRBV5-1 | 15 | TGCGCCAGCAGGAGGGTTCGGGGAGACACCGGGGAGCTGTTTTTT | CASRRVRGDTGELFF
NA | once | TRBJ2-7 | TRBV2 | 12 | TGTGCCACCCGAGCGGATTACTACGAGCAGTACTTC | CATRADYYEQYF
NA | NA | TRBJ1-2 | TRBV28 | 11 | TGTGCCAGCAGTTTGCCTGCGGGCTACACCTTC | CASSLPAGYTF
TRBD1 | once | TRBJ1-6 | TRBV9 | 14 | TGTGCCAGCAGAGGGGGCGCTTCTAGTTCACCCCTCCACTTT | CASRGGASSSPLHF
TRBD2 | NA | TRBJ2-2 | TRBV28 | 14 | TGTGCCAGCAGTTTAGCGGGAGTCACCGGGGAGCTGTTTTTT | CASSLAGVTGELFF
TRBD1 | NA | TRBJ2-1 | TRBV11-3 | 15 | TGTGCCAGCAGCCCTCCCGGGACAGGGTACAATGAGCAGTTCTTC | CASSPPGTGYNEQFF
NA | NA | TRBJ1-1 | TRBV3-1/TRBV3-2 | 13 | TGTGCCAGCAGCTCTACAGGGAACACTGAAGCTTTCTTT | CASSSTGNTEAFF
NA | NA | TRBJ1-1 | TRBV19 | 13 | TGTGCCAGTAGTATAGGGGCTGGCACTGAAGCTTTCTTT | CASSIGAGTEAFF
NA | NA | TRBJ1-5 | TRBV7-6 | 15 | TGTGCCAGCAGCTTTCAACAGGGTCCCAATCAGCCCCAGCATTTT | CASSFQQGPNQPQHF
NA | NA | TRBJ1-4 | TRBV11-2 | 19 | TGTGCCAGCAGCCGATATATCACCCGGAACGGGGCAACTAATGAAAAACTGTTTTTT | CASSRYITRNGATNEKLFF